The 29 T cell receptor beta chains reported below all come from one sample, sequenced in a study of shared clonotypes between healthy human individuals. Sequenced by immunoSEQ multiplex PCR; TCRdb stores in-frame clones only, minus some. Of roughly 550,000 clones listed, nearly 97% were seen once; the top ten hold 0.095% to 0.12%. Naive CD8 populations comprised CD45RO-negative cells positively selected for CCR7, excluding terminally differentiated effector memory CD45RA+ cells. Material: naive CD8+ T cells sorted from blood. The source is a woman under 40 in good health.

The chain employs TRBV5-1 and TRBJ1-4; no clear D. V was trimmed by 4 bases and J by 5 bases, leaving 9 bases between them. From germline, CDR1 is SGHRS and CDR2 YFSETQ. The length of the CDR3 is 13 residues. CDR3 coding DNA: TGCGCCAGCAGCGGCGACGGAAATGAAAAACTGTTTTTT. Its protein product is CASSGDGNEKLFF.

The rearrangement links TRBV4-1 to TRBJ2-7; a weak D match, TRBD2 (6 bases). Germline-derived CDR1 and CDR2 are MGHRA and YSYEKL. Trimming left V 0 bases short and J 4 bases short, with 13 bases between. This CDR3 region has 15 residues. DNA of the CDR3: TGCGCCAGCAGCCAAGAGACACCGGGGGTTTACGAGCAGTACTTC. Its protein is CASSQETPGVYEQYF.

The chain is built from TRBV15 and TRBJ2-1, with a weak D call TRBD2 (6 bases). The V gene lost 0 bases and the J gene lost 10 bases, with 13 bases spanning the gap. CDR1 LNHNV and CDR2 YYDKDF come from the germline V gene (reference sequence). The CDR3 covers 14 residues. This chain's CDR3 is CATSRDADRGEQFF. DNA for the CDR3: TGTGCCACCAGCAGAGATGCCGACCGGGGGGAGCAGTTCTTC.

V gene TRBV19 combines with J gene TRBJ2-7; 11 bases line up with TRBD1. CDR1 LNHDA and CDR2 SQIVND come from the germline V gene (reference sequence). The CDR3 extends over 16 amino acids. The V segment lost 3 bases and the J segment 3 bases; nucleotides outside the gene matches: 7. The CDR3 bases are TGTGCCAGTAGTATTGGACAGGGGGCCCTCTTCTACGAGCAGTACTTC. As protein: CASSIGQGALFYEQYF.

This clone was recorded only once. V is TRBV12-1 and J is TRBJ2-5. TRBV12-1 is classified as a pseudogene. This CDR3 spans 14 amino acids. In DNA form, the CDR3 reads TGTGCCAGCAGCCTCGGGCCTTCGGTCGGGACCCAGTACTTC. It yields the protein CASSLGPSVGTQYF.

This chain connects TRBV4-2 to TRBJ2-4; D might be TRBD2 (6 bases). The germline CDR1 and CDR2 sequences are LGHNA and YNFKEQ. Trimming shortened V by 1 base and J by 4 bases, and 14 bases separated the two germline ends. This CDR3 is 16 amino acids long. CDR3 DNA: TGTGCCAGCAGCCAAGTTGGAGTAGCGGTTAAAAACATTCAGTACTTC. It yields the protein CASSQVGVAVKNIQYF.

The chain links TRBV27 to TRBJ1-2; D is unclear. V gave up 3 bases and J gave up 5 bases, with 13 bases separating them. CDR1 MNHEY and CDR2 SMNVEV come from the germline V gene (reference sequence). The CDR3 extends over 14 amino acids. In DNA, the CDR3 is TGTGCCAGCAGTTTCGTCGGCGCCGAGTATGGCTACACCTTC. This sequence encodes CASSFVGAEYGYTF.

The chain is built from TRBV11-1 and TRBJ2-1; D is possibly TRBD1 (6 bases). Trimming removed 5 bases at V and 3 bases at J, with 14 bases between. Germline V gene data show CDR1 as SGHAT and CDR2 as FQDESV (reference sequence). This CDR3 is 15 amino acids long. CDR3 sequence: CASSQIRGSYNEQFF. The DNA of the CDR3 is TGTGCCAGCAGCCAAATCAGGGGCAGCTACAATGAGCAGTTCTTC.

The chain links TRBV5-6 to TRBJ1-1; no clear D gene. The CDR3 loop spans 14 amino acids. The germline V and J ends were trimmed by 5 bases and 4 bases, with 15 bases remaining between them. Germline loops: CDR1 SGHDT, CDR2 YYEEEE. In nucleotides, the CDR3 is TGTGCCAGCAGTGGGAATACAGCGATCACTGAAGCTTTCTTT. It encodes CASSGNTAITEAFF.

The V gene is TRBV19, the J gene TRBJ2-7; 10 positions match TRBD2. There are 12 residues in the CDR3. Germline-derived CDR1 and CDR2 are LNHDA and SQIVND (reference sequence). The CDR3 coding sequence is TGTGTCAGGACTAGCGGTCTGATCGGGCAGTACTTC. The encoded protein is CVRTSGLIGQYF.

CDR3 sequence reads: CASSLYENTEAFF. CDR3 DNA sequence: TGTGCCAGCAGCTTATACGAGAACACTGAAGCTTTCTTT. This chain links TRBV11-2 with TRBJ1-1; no reliable D call. CDR1 and CDR2 from the germline V gene are SGHAT and FQNNGV. V dropped 2 bases and J dropped 1 base, with 5 bases sitting between them. CDR3 length equals 13 residues.

The CDR3 here is CASSLARNRNHGELFF. Here the CDR3 DNA reads TGTGCCAGCAGCTTAGCGCGTAACAGAAACCACGGGGAGCTGTTTTTT. This chain connects TRBV7-6 to TRBJ2-2; D unclear. The CDR3 has 16 amino acids. Germline V lookup: CDR1 SGHVS, CDR2 FNYEAQ. Trimming left V 0 bases short and J 7 bases short, with 15 bases between. Using reference TRBV7-6 and TRBJ2-2 for the parts outside the CDR3, the full variable domain is GAGVSQSPRYKVTKRGQDVALRCDPISGHVSLYWYRQALGQGPEFLTYFNYEAQQDKSGLPNDRFSAERPEGSISTLTIQRTEQRDSAMYRCASSLARNRNHGELFFGEGSRLTVL.

The CDR3: CASSLVTLGGYEQYF. CDR3 in DNA: TGTGCCAGCAGTTTAGTAACCTTGGGAGGCTACGAGCAGTACTTC. The chain combines TRBV28 with TRBJ2-5; D is perhaps TRBD2 (6 bases). The DNA matches TRBJ2-7 better at its end, which makes the J call doubtful. The CDR3 contains 15 residues. Germline-derived CDR1 and CDR2 are MDHEN and SYDVKM.

This chain joins TRBV28 and TRBJ1-1, with D hard to call. The CDR3 spans 15 residues. With 2 bases removed from V and 8 bases from J, the gap between germline ends came to 18 bases. Germline CDR1 reads MDHEN; CDR2 reads SYDVKM. The CDR3 loop is CASSLGPMGKGEAFF. In DNA, the CDR3 is TGTGCCAGCAGTTTAGGCCCCATGGGGAAAGGCGAAGCTTTCTTT.

The chain recombines TRBV28 with TRBJ2-1, with 7 bases fitting TRBD1. CDR3 size: 13 residues. Per germline, CDR1 MDHEN and CDR2 SYDVKM. J gave up 10 bases and V 6 bases, and 9 bases lay outside the gene matches. The CDR3 reads CASRPDLGGEQFF. In nucleotides, the CDR3 is TGTGCCAGCAGACCAGACTTAGGGGGCGAGCAGTTCTTC.

This rearrangement joins TRBV30 to TRBJ1-6; TRBD1 aligns across 7 bases. Germline V gives CDR1 GTSNPN, CDR2 SVGIG (reference sequence). CDR3 length: 17 amino acids. The J segment lost 4 bases and the V segment lost 5 bases, leaving 14 bases of the junction unmatched. The CDR3 here is CAWELHGTALYNSPLHF. The CDR3 DNA follows: TGTGCCTGGGAACTTCACGGGACAGCCTTATATAATTCACCCCTCCACTTT.

This chain uses TRBV6-5 with TRBJ2-6; no clear D gene. The CDR3 consists of 15 residues. Germline CDR1 MNHEY, CDR2 SVGAGI. Trimming shortened V by 2 bases and J by 4 bases, and 9 bases separated the two germline ends. CDR3: CASSYGLAGANVLTF. In DNA, the CDR3 is TGTGCCAGCAGTTACGGGTTAGCCGGGGCCAACGTCCTGACTTTC.

In nucleotides, the CDR3 is TGTGCCATCAGTGAGACTCTCAATGAGCAGTTCTTC. It specifies CAISETLNEQFF. This chain connects TRBV10-3 to TRBJ2-1; D gene ambiguous. Germline V gives CDR1 ENHRY, CDR2 SYGVKD. The CDR3 contains 12 residues. V was cut by 2 bases and J by 6 bases, with 5 bases left in between.

The J gene is TRBJ2-1, the V gene TRBV9; TRBD2 matches at 7 bases. Germline V gene lookup returns CDR1 SGDLS and CDR2 YYNGEE. Losses at the gene ends were 3 bases for V and 4 bases for J; bases not matched to a gene: 10. The CDR3 extends over 16 amino acids. As DNA, the CDR3 is TGTGCCAGCAGCGAGGACTTAGCGGGCTTTTACAATGAGCAGTTCTTC. Amino acid sequence: CASSEDLAGFYNEQFF.

This clone has just one count. The V and J genes are TRBV27 and TRBJ1-5; perhaps TRBD1 as D (6 bases). CDR3 length: 21 residues. Trimming pared 3 bases from V and 3 bases from J, leaving 30 bases between. Per germline, CDR1 MNHEY and CDR2 SMNVEV (reference sequence). CDR3: CASSFIADSLGGVTDNQPQHF. As DNA, the CDR3 is TGTGCCAGCAGTTTCATTGCCGACAGTTTAGGGGGAGTAACGGACAATCAGCCCCAGCATTTT.

The rearrangement joins TRBV29-1 to TRBJ2-2; maybe TRBD1 (6 bases). Trimming removed 4 bases from V and 1 base from J, with 13 bases in between. Germline V lookup: CDR1 SQVTM, CDR2 ANQGSEA. CDR3 length equals 15 residues. CDR3 DNA: TGCAGCGTTGTAGGGGACACGGGGAACACCGGGGAGCTGTTTTTT. The encoded protein is CSVVGDTGNTGELFF.

The chain couples TRBV5-1 to TRBJ2-1; 10 positions match TRBD2. After removal of 3 bases from V and 4 bases from J, the junction contained 10 bases not matched to a gene. CDR3 size: 17 residues. The V gene's germline CDR1 is SGHRS and CDR2 YFSETQ. The CDR3, as DNA: TGCGCCAGCAGCTACGAACCGGGACTAGCGACGTACAATGAGCAGTTCTTC. It translates to CASSYEPGLATYNEQFF.

This clone was recorded only once. This chain links TRBV9 with TRBJ2-2, with D possibly being TRBD1 (5 bases). Trimming shortened V by 3 bases and J by 3 bases, and 12 bases separated the two germline ends. Germline assignment: CDR1 SGDLS and CDR2 YYNGEE. The CDR3 covers 15 residues. The CDR3 DNA is TGTGCCAGCAGCGAGTACCTCAGGGACACCGGGGAGCTGTTTTTT. Translation: CASSEYLRDTGELFF.

The chain's CDR3 is CASSDQETQYF. CDR3 nucleotide sequence: TGTGCCAGCAGCGATCAAGAGACCCAGTACTTC. The chain combines TRBV5-4 with TRBJ2-5, with D uncertain. The length of the CDR3 is 11 residues. The germline V gene encodes CDR1 SGHNT and CDR2 YYREEE (reference sequence). Trimming removed 4 bases at V and 2 bases at J, with 3 bases between. Drawing the rest from reference TRBV5-4 and TRBJ2-5, the complete variable domain is ETGVTQSPTHLIKTRGQQVTLRCSSQSGHNTVSWYQQALGQGPQFIFQYYREEENGRGNFPPRFSGLQFPNYSSELNVNALELDDSALYLCASSDQETQYFGPGTRLLVL.

This chain connects TRBV23-1 to TRBJ2-1; D not certain. TRBV23-1 falls under the ORF class, with uncertain function. Trimming left V 0 bases short and J 0 bases short, with 15 bases between. The CDR3 covers 18 residues. In DNA, the CDR3 is TGCGCCAGCAGTCAATCTATTATACCGACCCACTCCTACAATGAGCAGTTCTTC. Translating it yields CASSQSIIPTHSYNEQFF.

CDR3 bases: TGTGCCAGCAGCTGGAGGGGGCGGGAGTACGAGCAGTACTTC. As protein: CASSWRGREYEQYF. This chain links TRBV5-8 with TRBJ2-7, with D tentatively TRBD1 or TRBD2 (7 bases each). Per the germline V gene, CDR1 is SGHTS and CDR2 is YDEGEE. The ends were cut back, 3 bases at V and 4 bases at J, with 14 bases in the middle. The CDR3 length is 14 residues.

The chain is built from TRBV10-3 and TRBJ2-5, with TRBD2 matching 9 bases. The CDR3 has 16 amino acids. The V and J ends lost 2 bases and 3 bases, in that order; junction bases with no gene match: 7. Germline lookup yields CDR1 ENHRY and CDR2 SYGVKD. The DNA of the CDR3 is TGTGCCATCAGTGAGCCTTTTAGCGGGAGTGAAGAGACCCAGTACTTC. Protein: CAISEPFSGSEETQYF.

V and J are TRBV6-6 and TRBJ2-7; TRBD2 is a possible D gene (6 bases). Germline CDR1 reads MNHNY; CDR2 reads SVGAGI (reference sequence). This CDR3 contains 15 residues. V lost 8 bases and J lost 3, with 20 bases in between. The CDR3 sequence: CASGDPRLDVYEQYF. CDR3 coding DNA: TGTGCCAGCGGTGATCCCCGACTAGATGTCTACGAGCAGTACTTC.

The chain uses TRBV29-1 and TRBJ2-7; a weak D match, TRBD1 (6 bases). CDR1 is SQVTM and CDR2 is ANQGSEA in the germline V gene. V lost 5 bases and J lost 4, with 9 bases in between. The CDR3 loop spans 11 amino acids. The CDR3 nucleotides read TGCAGCGTTCTACAGGGATACGAGCAGTACTTC. Translation gives CSVLQGYEQYF.